The source of this TCR beta chain is a study of cytomegalovirus exposure and HLA in healthy donors. CDR1 SQVTM and CDR2 ANQGSEA come from the germline V gene. V was shortened by 6 bases and J by 5 bases, with 11 bases between the two germline ends. CDR3 length: 11 amino acids. Although they were nominally healthy when sampled, donors likely had unrecorded immune exposures. Note on this clone: Its antigen is not identified.

Points from the study as a whole: An analysis that came later showed most CMV-associated TCR beta chains appearing HLA-restricted. The HLA-A and HLA-B alleles of most subjects were reportedly predicted accurately from TCR beta sequences.

PCR was performed using 60 Vbeta and 13 Jbeta primers. Data came from immunoSEQ multiplex PCR; TCRdb stores just in-frame clones and leaves some out. The data show some 100,000 clones, with 60% to 80% seen just once and approximately 4.3% held by the top ten. Sequenced: PBMCs. The chain has TRBV29-1 and TRBJ2-7; D is ambiguous. This sequence originates from a woman younger than 30 in good health and CMV-seropositive. CDR3 bases: TGCAGCGTGGCCCTTTTGAACGAGCAGTACTTC. It codes for CSVALLNEQYF.